These 18 T cell receptor beta chains were all obtained from the same sample, sequenced in a study of T cells in Graves' hyperthyroidism and ophthalmopathy. The TCR beta CDR3 regions underwent amplification using RNA transcripts as the source. The primer set for the first-round RT-PCR of the TCR CDR3 was HTBI. One entry per CDR3 protein results from TCRdb running MiXCR on the multiplex PCR reads. The table shows hundreds of thousands of distinct CDR3 sequences, with about 14% occurring only once. Source material: blood. These receptors were collected from a man in his fifties with Graves' ophthalmopathy.

As concerns this clonotype: This may arise from a read error, as a much more abundant clone is one base away. The chain is built from TRBV11-3 and TRBJ2-3; maybe TRBD2 (6 bases). This CDR3 spans 14 amino acids. From germline, CDR1 is SGHNT and CDR2 YENEEA. In DNA, the CDR3 is TGTGCCATCAGCCGGGACTCCACCTTTGATACGCAGTATTTT. The encoded protein is CAISRDSTFDTQYF.

This clonotype was observed at least ten times. V is TRBV19 and J is TRBJ2-5; the match to TRBD2 covers 10 bases. V shed 7 bases, J shed 0 bases, and the junction held 8 bases outside the gene matches. The CDR3 has 16 residues. The germline V gene has CDR1 LNHDA and CDR2 SQIVND (reference sequence). The CDR3 protein is CASKQREGPHQETQYF. CDR3 sequence (DNA): TGTGCCAGTAAGCAGCGGGAGGGCCCCCACCAAGAGACCCAGTACTTC.

This clonotype was seen many times. The rearrangement joins TRBV5-1 to TRBJ1-1, with no clear D. CDR3 length equals 15 residues. CDR1 and CDR2 (germline): SGHRS, YFSETQ. V lost 0 bases to trimming and J lost 3 bases, with 12 bases between them. This chain's CDR3 is CASSLVQGLYTEAFF. In DNA, the CDR3 is TGCGCCAGCAGCTTGGTACAAGGGCTGTACACTGAAGCTTTCTTT.

The sample holds many counts of this clonotype. This chain uses TRBV2 with TRBJ1-3; D may be TRBD1 (6 bases). The CDR3 spans 16 residues. CDR1 and CDR2 (germline): SNHLY, FYNNEI. Trimming cost V 6 bases and J 2 bases, with 17 bases left between them. This CDR3 is CASSVGQPQAGNTIYF. In DNA, the CDR3 is TGTGCCAGCAGCGTAGGACAGCCTCAGGCTGGAAACACCATATATTTT.

The rearrangement uses TRBV6-1 and TRBJ2-3; TRBD1 agrees at 8 bases. The trim removed 7 bases at V and 5 bases at J, leaving 8 bases unmatched. The CDR3 consists of 14 residues. CDR1 is MNHNS and CDR2 is SASEGT in the germline V gene. In DNA form, the CDR3 reads TGTGCCAGCAAGAACGACAGGGGCAAAGATACGCAGTATTTT. Translation: CASKNDRGKDTQYF.

This clonotype was seen at least ten times. The gene calls are TRBV29-1 and TRBJ1-1, with a tentative D call TRBD1 (5 bases). The CDR3 extends over 14 amino acids. Trimming cost V 4 bases and J 1 base, with 13 bases left between them. CDR1 and CDR2 from the germline V gene are SQVTM and ANQGSEA. The CDR3 DNA follows: TGCAGCGTTGTGCGCGGGGGGGGGAACACTGAAGCTTTCTTT. Its protein is CSVVRGGGNTEAFF.

This clonotype was observed a handful of times. This chain links TRBV2 with TRBJ2-7; 7 bases map to TRBD2. Unmatched junction bases numbered 11, after V lost 7 bases and J lost 2 bases. Per the germline V gene, CDR1 is SNHLY and CDR2 is FYNNEI. The length of the CDR3 is 15 residues. The CDR3 sequence: CASTFWAGLTYEQYF. In DNA form, the CDR3 reads TGTGCCAGCACCTTCTGGGCGGGACTAACCTACGAGCAGTACTTC.

This chain uses TRBV29-1 with TRBJ2-3; 13 nucleotides agree with TRBD2. Losses at the gene ends were 7 bases for V and 7 bases for J; bases not matched to a gene: 11. CDR1 is SQVTM, CDR2 ANQGSEA, per germline. CDR3 length: 15 amino acids. The CDR3 sequence is CSEMRTSGSPYTQYF. CDR3 bases: TGCAGCGAAATGCGGACTAGCGGGAGCCCCTATACGCAGTATTTT.

This clonotype appeared many times. The V gene is TRBV20-1, the J gene TRBJ2-3, with a possible D match to TRBD2 (5 bases). This CDR3 is 12 amino acids long. The V gene's germline CDR1 is DFQATT and CDR2 SNEGSKA (reference sequence). V lost 0 bases and J 6 bases, leaving 7 bases between the germline ends. The CDR3 loop reads CSARERGDTQYF. CDR3 nucleotides: TGCAGTGCTAGAGAACGGGGTGATACGCAGTATTTT.

This clonotype was observed at least ten times. The rearrangement uses TRBV7-6 and TRBJ2-5; 9 bases line up with TRBD2. Germline V CDR1 and CDR2: SGHVS, FNYEAQ. CDR3 length equals 18 residues. The trim removed 5 bases at V and 5 bases at J, leaving 18 bases unmatched. The CDR3 is CASSKEGRVAGVGETQYF. In DNA form, the CDR3 reads TGTGCCAGCAGCAAAGAGGGGCGGGTAGCGGGAGTCGGCGAGACCCAGTACTTC.

The table lists this clonotype with many counts. The chain is built from TRBV2 and TRBJ2-1; D gene ambiguous. Per the germline V gene, CDR1 is SNHLY and CDR2 is FYNNEI. V was shortened by 4 bases and J by 7 bases, with 5 bases between the two germline ends. The CDR3 runs to 11 residues. CDR3 amino acids: CASSGLNEQFF. The CDR3 DNA sequence: TGTGCCAGCAGTGGCTTAAATGAGCAGTTCTTC. The full variable domain, completed using reference TRBV2 and TRBJ2-1, is EPEVTQTPSHQVTQMGQEVILRCVPISNHLYFYWYRQILGQKVEFLVSFYNNEISEKSEIFDDQFSVERPDGSNFTLKIRSTKLEDSAMYFCASSGLNEQFFGPGTRLTVL.

The chain recombines TRBV20-1 with TRBJ1-1; 7 nucleotides agree with TRBD1. CDR3 size: 14 residues. The germline V gene has CDR1 DFQATT and CDR2 SNEGSKA (reference sequence). V lost 2 bases and J lost 0; bases outside the gene matches: 3. The CDR3 loop is CSARHTGVNTEAFF. The CDR3 nucleotides read TGCAGTGCTAGACACACAGGGGTGAACACTGAAGCTTTCTTT.

This clonotype was counted a few times. The chain employs TRBV15 and TRBJ2-7, with D uncertain. The V end was cut by 0 bases, the J end by 4 bases, with 4 bases between. The germline V gene encodes CDR1 LNHNV and CDR2 YYDKDF (reference sequence). This CDR3 is 12 amino acids long. The CDR3 sequence: CATSRDVYEQYF. CDR3 in DNA: TGTGCCACCAGCAGAGATGTTTACGAGCAGTACTTC.

This clonotype was observed at least ten times. The chain is built from TRBV5-6 and TRBJ2-7; TRBD2 matches 10 bases. Germline CDR1 and CDR2: SGHDT and YYEEEE. Trimming removed 6 bases from V and 6 bases from J; junction bases left unmatched: 12. The CDR3 runs to 15 residues. The CDR3 DNA reads as TGTGCCAGCACCCAACCGGGACTAGCGACGGGCGAGCAGTACTTC. Translated, it gives CASTQPGLATGEQYF. Full variable domain (missing parts from reference TRBV5-6 and TRBJ2-7): DAGVTQSPTHLIKTRGQQVTLRCSPKSGHDTVSWYQQALGQGPQFIFQYYEEEERQRGNFPDRFSGHQFPNYSSELNVNALLLGDSALYLCASTQPGLATGEQYFGPGTRLTVT.

This clonotype was seen repeatedly, ten times or more. The chain is built from TRBV3-1 and TRBJ1-2; D is unclear. CDR1 is LGHDT and CDR2 is YNNKEL in the germline V gene (reference sequence). This CDR3 has 16 residues. The germline V and J ends were trimmed by 0 bases and 5 bases, with 16 bases remaining between them. CDR3 nucleotide sequence: TGTGCCAGCAGCCAAGAAGGGAGGATCACTAGATATGGCTACACCTTC. Translation gives CASSQEGRITRYGYTF. The full variable domain, rest sourced from reference TRBV3-1 and TRBJ1-2, is DTAVSQTPKYLVTQMGNDKSIKCEQNLGHDTMYWYKQDSKKFLKIMFSYNNKELIINETVPNRFSPKSPDKAHLNLHINSLELGDSAVYFCASSQEGRITRYGYTFGSGTRLTVV.

This chain connects TRBV4-1 to TRBJ2-7; 7 positions agree with TRBD1. CDR1 MGHRA and CDR2 YSYEKL come from the germline V gene. Trimming at V came to 0 bases and at J to 2 bases, leaving 4 bases not matched to a gene. This CDR3 is built from 15 residues. CDR3 DNA sequence: TGCGCCAGCAGCCAAGAAGTGACAGGGCCCTACGAGCAGTACTTC. This gives the protein CASSQEVTGPYEQYF.

The chain employs TRBV18 and TRBJ2-7; D is undetermined. Germline CDR1 reads KGHSH; CDR2 reads LQKENI. Trimming left V 6 bases short and J 0 bases short, with 15 bases between. The CDR3 extends over 15 amino acids. CDR3 sequence: CASSQNGLGSYEQYF. In nucleotides, the CDR3 is TGTGCCAGCTCCCAGAACGGGTTGGGCTCCTACGAGCAGTACTTC.

This clonotype was picked up many times. The chain employs TRBV2 and TRBJ2-7, with a possible D match to TRBD2 (5 bases). V was cut by 3 bases and J by 0 bases, with 9 bases left in between. CDR3 length: 14 residues. The V gene's germline CDR1 is SNHLY and CDR2 FYNNEI. The CDR3 region has the DNA TGTGCCAGCAGTGATTTTGGAGGCTCCTACGAGCAGTACTTC. Encoded protein: CASSDFGGSYEQYF.